The clone carrying this T cell receptor beta chain was counted at least ten times. The antigen remains undetermined. These data originate in a study of neurological immune-mediated disorders. Study outcomes and limitations: Private repertoires in all groups were suggested by the finding that expanded clones across subjects shared no CDR3 amino acid sequences.

PBMCs stored at -80 C, numbering 2 million, were the origin of the unsorted libraries. Losses at the gene ends were 1 base for V and 4 bases for J; bases not matched to a gene: 7. Germline V gene data show CDR1 as MNHEY and CDR2 as SVGEGT. The CDR3 is made up of 16 amino acids. By 5'RACE with 10-nucleotide random UMIs, the cDNA was made. Every sequencing run returned over 160 million TCR-beta sequences, which were derived from 15-18 subjects. TCRdb itself ran the 5' RACE reads through MiXCR, one entry per CDR3 protein. The data show tens of thousands of distinct CDR3 sequences, around 9.9% seen once. This chain uses TRBV6-2 or TRBV6-3 with TRBJ2-1; TRBD2 agrees at 7 bases. Sequencing was performed on PBMCs. This clonotype was obtained from a man between 45 and 60 years old in good health. CDR3: CASSYYRGLTYNEQFF. The DNA for the CDR3 is TGTGCCAGCAGTTACTACCGGGGACTAACTTACAATGAGCAGTTCTTC.